This TCR beta chain originates from a study of CD8 T cells in Susac syndrome. The CDR3 is made up of 14 amino acids. The V gene lost 2 bases and the J gene lost 4 bases, with 9 bases spanning the gap. Germline V gene data show CDR1 as MNHEY and CDR2 as SVGEGT. An input of about 0.45 to 1 ug of RNA was subjected to reverse transcription using random hexamers. Amplification of TCR beta CDR3 by immunoSEQ multiplex PCR spanned 54 Vbeta and 13 Jbeta. TCRdb recomputed calls from the immunoSEQ multiplex PCR reads with MiXCR, one row per CDR3 protein. The sample includes over 100,000 distinct CDR3 sequences, around 90% of them seen just once. CD8+ and CD4+ T cells taken from blood had their TCR beta sequenced. Healthy donors served as age- and sex-matched controls. Negative isolation yielded CD8+ and CD4+ T cells; FACS enriched TEMRA cells.

Source material: CD4+ T cells from PBMCs. This clonotype was obtained from a human donor in good health. The genes are TRBV6-2 or TRBV6-3 and TRBJ1-5; D is ambiguous. CDR3 loop: CASSYSPRNQPQHF. CDR3 nucleotide sequence: TGTGCCAGCAGTTACAGCCCCCGTAATCAGCCCCAGCATTTT.